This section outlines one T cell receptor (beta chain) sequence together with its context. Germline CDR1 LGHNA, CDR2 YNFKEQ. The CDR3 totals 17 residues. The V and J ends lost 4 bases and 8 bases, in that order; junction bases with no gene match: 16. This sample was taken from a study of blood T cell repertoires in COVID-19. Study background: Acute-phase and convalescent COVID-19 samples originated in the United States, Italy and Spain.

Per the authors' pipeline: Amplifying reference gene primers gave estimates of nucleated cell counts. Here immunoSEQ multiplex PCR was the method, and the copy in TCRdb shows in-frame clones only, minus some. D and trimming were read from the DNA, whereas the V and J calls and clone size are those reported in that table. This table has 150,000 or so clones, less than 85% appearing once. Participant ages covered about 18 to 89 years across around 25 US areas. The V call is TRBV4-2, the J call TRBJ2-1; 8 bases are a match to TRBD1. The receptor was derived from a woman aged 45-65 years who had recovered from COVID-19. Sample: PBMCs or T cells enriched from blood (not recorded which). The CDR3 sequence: CASSLDHDRGVFDEQFF. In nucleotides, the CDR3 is TGTGCCAGCAGCCTTGACCACGACAGGGGAGTTTTTGATGAGCAGTTCTTC.